This T cell receptor beta chain was observed in a study of lymphopenia after photon versus proton radiotherapy. Points from the study as a whole: Relative stability marked proton patients; photon patients lost diversity and naive cells.

Profiling relied on immunoSEQ multiplex PCR, and the TCRdb table lists in-frame clones only, not all of them. The table has some 26,000 clones, less than 90% seen once. This clone was seen a few times. Its antigen is not identified. Material: peripheral blood, obtained from a patient treated with photon-based radiotherapy. The receptor's source is a woman aged 45-65 years with pancreatic cancer.

In nucleotides, the CDR3 is TGTGCCAGCAGTCTCTACTACACTAGCGCCGAGGGGAATGAGCAGTTCTTC. It specifies CASSLYYTSAEGNEQFF. J is TRBJ2-1 and V is TRBV27, with 7 bases matching TRBD2. The CDR3 consists of 17 residues. The germline CDR1 and CDR2 sequences are MNHEY and SMNVEV (reference sequence). The V gene end was trimmed by 5 bases and the J gene end by 7 bases; junction bases not matched to a gene: 17.